This TCR beta chain is from a study of T-cell reconstitution after alpha-beta-depleted transplantation in children. Library preparation (for TCRbeta) was performed with unique molecular identifiers. TCRdb ran MiXCR on the PCR reads and lists one entry per CDR3 protein. The sample holds about 240,000 distinct CDR3 sequences, 12% seen once. Many counts were recorded for this clonotype. Sequences were derived from PBMCs from the stem cell graft donor, sampled from the stem cell graft. The receptor was isolated from a human donor who donated a stem cell graft to a child with acute lymphoblastic leukemia.

For the CDR3, the DNA is TGCGCCAGCAGCCAAGATCCAGGGGATGAGCAGTTCTTC. Protein sequence: CASSQDPGDEQFF. V and J are TRBV4-3 and TRBJ2-1; D perhaps matches TRBD1 (6 bases). Germline V gene lookup returns CDR1 LGHNA and CDR2 YSLEER. V lost 0 bases and J 8 bases, leaving 8 bases between the germline ends. CDR3 size: 13 residues.